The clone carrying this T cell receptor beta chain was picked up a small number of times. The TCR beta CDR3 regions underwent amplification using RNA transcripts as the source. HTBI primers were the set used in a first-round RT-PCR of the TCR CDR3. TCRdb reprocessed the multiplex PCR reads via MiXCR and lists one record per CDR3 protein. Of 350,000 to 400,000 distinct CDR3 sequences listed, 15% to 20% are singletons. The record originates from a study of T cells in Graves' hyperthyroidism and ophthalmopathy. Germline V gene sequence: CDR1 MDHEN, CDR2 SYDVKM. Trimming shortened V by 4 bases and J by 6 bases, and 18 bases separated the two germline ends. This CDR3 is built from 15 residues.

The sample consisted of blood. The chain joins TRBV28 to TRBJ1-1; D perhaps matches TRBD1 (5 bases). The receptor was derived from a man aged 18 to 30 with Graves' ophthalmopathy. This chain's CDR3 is CASSSPGLRIAEAFF. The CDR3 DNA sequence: TGTGCCAGCAGTTCCCCGGGACTACGTATCGCTGAAGCTTTCTTT.